This T cell receptor beta chain was captured in a study of T cells in Graves' hyperthyroidism and ophthalmopathy. Study results and caveats: The model's output predicted ophthalmopathy at a median of approximately 6.5 months prior to onset.

The CDR3 regions of TCR beta were amplified from RNA transcripts. In the first-round RT-PCR of the TCR CDR3, the HTBI primer set was used. Each CDR3 protein gets one entry after TCRdb re-called the multiplex PCR reads with MiXCR. The data contain about 690,000 distinct CDR3 sequences, roughly 17% of them singletons. This clonotype was detected only a few times. The antigen is unknown. The sequencing sample was made of blood. The sequence derives from a man aged 45-60 years with Graves' hyperthyroidism.

In DNA, the CDR3 is TGTGCCAGCAGCCCTGTGGGGGTGGACTATGGCTACACCTTC. Translation: CASSPVGVDYGYTF. The genes are TRBV7-2 and TRBJ1-2, with D tentatively TRBD1 (5 bases). This CDR3 contains 14 residues. V dropped 5 bases and J dropped 3 bases, with 13 bases sitting between them. The germline V gene has CDR1 SGHTA and CDR2 FQGNSA.